This T cell receptor beta chain was captured in a study of tumor-infiltrating lymphocytes in primary liver carcinoma. Concerning this clonotype: Compared with germline, one end of the junction differs, possibly owing to a read error.

TCR beta cDNA came from roughly 550 ng total RNA, primed with a constant-region primer. Library construction for TCR beta comprised three nested multiplex PCR rounds performed with slightly modified ARM-PCR. Both of the initial two PCR rounds ran for 10 cycles and employed TRBV1-TRBV30 forward primers alongside a C-beta reverse primer. TCRdb processed the multiplex PCR reads anew with MiXCR; each CDR3 protein has one entry. Altogether about 35,000 distinct CDR3 sequences are present, roughly four fifths being singletons, with the ten largest covering 16%. The CDR3 is 13 amino acids. CDR1 and CDR2 (germline): MNHNS, SASEGT. For each extraction, RNA and DNA were obtained together from 20-30 mg of unsorted bulk tissue.

The specimen was liver tumor tissue from sampling region 4. Indicated subset: tumor region T4, right-lateral pole. The chain joins TRBV6-1 to TRBJ2-2; TRBD1 might be the D (6 bases). The receptor was derived from a man in his forties or fifties with primary liver carcinoma and hepatitis B virus infection. This CDR3 is CGSKQGGTGELFF. For the CDR3, the DNA is TGTGGCAGCAAACAGGGTGGTACCGGGGAGCTGTTTTTC.